The T cell receptor beta chain described here comes from a study of blood T cells in healthy people across ages (dated by TCRdb to between 2015 and 2016). Background on the whole study: In model experiments, template switching captured roughly one uniquely barcoded TCR beta cDNA molecule for every two T cells. To track age-related changes in TCR beta repertoire diversity, the study relied on deep sequencing normalized with unique cDNA molecular identifiers. The donors were divided into four age groups: young (average around 17 years), middle-aged (approximately 39), aged (approximately 59) and long-lived (roughly 86). To avoid experimental bias, donors of different ages were spread randomly across the sequencing lanes. For two donors (one aged 18 to 29 and one aged 80 or older), the study analyzed two additional independent replicas of 1 million unique cDNA reads from the same blood draw. What the work shows at the level of the full study, not this receptor alone: Estimates of total diversity based on one million sequenced T cells were considered lower bounds and underestimates. Conclusive comparison of naive and antigen-experienced compartments was prevented by the profiling of bulk unsorted PBMCs. A strong correlation was found between observed TCR beta diversity and the percentage of naive T cells measured by flow cytometry. Observed TCR beta diversity per million T cells fell roughly linearly with age, and a significant reduction was already apparent by age about 38. The CMV infection status of donors was not known, potentially confounding age-related changes in expanded clonotypes. Compared with the aged group, the long-lived group had more naive CD4+ T cells, fewer expanded clones and increased TCR diversity, suggesting age selection.

Donors were 40 or so systemically healthy Caucasian individuals from Russia aged about 6 to 100 years. Each donor gave 8 to 10 milliliters of peripheral blood, collected into EDTA-treated Vacutainer tubes. Ficoll-Paque density-gradient centrifugation was used to isolate PBMCs, with at least 6.5 million per sample. Trizol reagent was used to extract total RNA from the PBMCs, yielding at least 6 micrograms per sample. Naive CD45RAhigh/CD27high T cell percentages were measured by flow cytometry on a PBMC aliquot from every donor. The V end gives up 3 bases and the J end 0 bases, leaving 6 bases in the junction not matched to a gene. The CDR3 starts with the cysteine, ends with the phenylalanine, and has 16 residues. Here the CDR3 DNA is all that survives: 48 bases in frame from base 1. CDR1 and CDR2, looked up from the germline V gene, are ENHRY and SYGVKD. The library was obtained by 5' RACE. Sequencing relied on an Illumina HiSeq 2500. A second roughly 6 to 11 cycle PCR used a sample-barcoded 5' primer and a J-beta primer mix. A unique molecular identifier was introduced onto each TCR beta cDNA molecule by a template-switch 5' adaptor carrying 12 random nucleotides. Each sample yielded at least 3 million CDR3-containing paired-end reads. All of the RNA was converted into first-strand cDNA using the Mint cDNA synthesis kit, with a TRBC-specific oligonucleotide serving as the primer. After uracil-DNA glycosylase treatment, a first 18-cycle PCR used universal primers M1SS and BC2_uni_R on all cDNA. Concerning the study's data processing: For normalization, 1 million high-quality reads, each with a distinct molecular identifier, were randomly selected from each sample. Reads sharing molecular identifiers were discarded rather than binned into consensus sequences. MiTCR, run with a Q25 quality threshold and the strictest error-elimination algorithm, handled CDR3 identification, clonotype clustering and error correction. A nonparametric unseen species model with Euler transformation was used to estimate a lower bound on total TCR beta diversity. TCRdb reprocessed the public reads (quality trimming at Q25 with fastp, clone calling with MiXCR) and kept in-frame beta chains. Rows matching on CDR3 protein sequence are summarized as one entry with the most common DNA and genes. It is TCRdb's table, rather than the study itself, that gives the V and J calls and clone size. This sample has some 640,000 distinct CDR3 sequences in its table, and around 48% of those were observed once. The top ten constitute about a third of the sample.

Concerning this clonotype itself: The antigen it binds to is not known. Qualities for individual bases were not recorded, and no much larger clone is one base off.

The sequence is built from TRBV10-3 and TRBJ2-3, with 7 junctional bases fitting TRBD1. The clonotype comes from a woman between 55 and 75 years old in good health. Sequenced material: blood. For the CDR3, the sequence is CAISEGTDASTDTQYF. At the DNA level, the sequence is TGTGCCATCAGTGAAGGGACAGATGCTAGCACAGATACGCAGTATTTT.